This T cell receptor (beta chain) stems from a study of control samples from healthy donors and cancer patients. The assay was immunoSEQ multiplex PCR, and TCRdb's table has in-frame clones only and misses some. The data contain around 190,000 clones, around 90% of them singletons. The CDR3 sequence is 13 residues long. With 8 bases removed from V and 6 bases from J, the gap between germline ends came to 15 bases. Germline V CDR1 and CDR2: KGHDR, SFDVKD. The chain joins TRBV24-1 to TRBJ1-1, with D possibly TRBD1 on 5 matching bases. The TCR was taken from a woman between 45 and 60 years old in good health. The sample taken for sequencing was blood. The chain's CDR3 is CATKDSYAPEAFF. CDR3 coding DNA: TGTGCCACCAAAGACAGTTACGCCCCTGAAGCTTTCTTT.